This T cell receptor beta chain was identified during a study of cytomegalovirus exposure and HLA in healthy donors. Overall study results and limits: Later analysis showed TCR association rates varying by HLA locus, highest for DRB1 and lowest for HLA-C.

Of note for this clone: Its antigen is unidentified.

In the PCR, 60 Vbeta and 13 Jbeta primers were used. The data were produced by immunoSEQ multiplex PCR, yet TCRdb's version contains in-frame clones alone and is incomplete. Among 200,000 to 250,000 clones listed, around 76% were seen once. The V gene's germline CDR1 is SEHNR and CDR2 FQNEAQ (reference sequence). Unmatched junction bases numbered 7, after V lost 3 bases and J lost 6 bases. There are 17 residues in the CDR3. The sequencing input was PBMCs. This chain links TRBV7-9 with TRBJ2-1; 14 nucleotides line up with TRBD2. The TCR was taken from a woman aged 40 to 55 in good health and CMV-seropositive. CDR3 nucleotides: TGTGCCAGCAGCTTGGGACTAGCGGGAGCCGGGGGCAATGAGCAGTTCTTC. It is translated as CASSLGLAGAGGNEQFF.